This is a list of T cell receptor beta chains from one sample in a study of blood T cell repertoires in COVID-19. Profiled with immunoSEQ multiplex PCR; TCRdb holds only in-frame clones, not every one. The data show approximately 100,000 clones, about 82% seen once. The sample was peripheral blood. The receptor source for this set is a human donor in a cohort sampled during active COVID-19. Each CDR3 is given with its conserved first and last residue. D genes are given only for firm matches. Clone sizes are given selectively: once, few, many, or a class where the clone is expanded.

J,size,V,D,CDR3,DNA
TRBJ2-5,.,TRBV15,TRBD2,CATSSGLAGPQETQYF,TGTGCCACCAGCAGTGGACTAGCGGGGCCTCAAGAGACCCAGTACTTC
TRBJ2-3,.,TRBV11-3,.,CASSRGANTDTQYF,TGTGCCAGCAGCCGGGGGGCCAACACAGATACGCAGTATTTT
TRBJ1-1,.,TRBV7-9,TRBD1,CASSSPGQMRLAFF,TGTGCCAGCAGCTCACCGGGACAGATGAGGTTGGCTTTCTTT
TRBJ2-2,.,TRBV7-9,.,CASSSSGSPNTGELFF,TGTGCCAGCAGCTCCTCCGGGAGCCCCAACACCGGGGAGCTGTTTTTT
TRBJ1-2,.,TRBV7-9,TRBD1,CASSYPDRGDGYTF,TGTGCCAGCAGCTACCCGGACAGGGGGGATGGCTACACCTTC
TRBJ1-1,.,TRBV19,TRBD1,CASSIAGDSLNTEAFF,TGTGCCAGTAGTATAGCAGGGGACAGCTTGAACACTGAAGCTTTCTTT
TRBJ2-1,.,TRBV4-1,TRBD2,CASSQVSGGPYNEQFF,TGCGCCAGCAGCCAAGTTTCGGGAGGGCCCTACAATGAGCAGTTCTTC
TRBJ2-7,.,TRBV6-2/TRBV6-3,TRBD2,CASSFSPGGSSYEQYF,TGTGCCAGCAGCTTCTCACCGGGAGGGAGCTCCTACGAGCAGTACTTC
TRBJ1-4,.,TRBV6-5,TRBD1,CASSWGQTNEKLFF,TGTGCCAGCAGTTGGGGACAGACTAATGAAAAACTGTTTTTT
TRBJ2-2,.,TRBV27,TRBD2,CASSPRPGLAGGLLGELFF,TGTGCCAGCAGTCCCCGACCGGGACTAGCGGGGGGGCTGCTCGGGGAGCTGTTTTTT
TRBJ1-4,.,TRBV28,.,CASSPSVTTNEKLFF,TGTGCCAGCAGTCCATCGGTAACAACTAATGAAAAACTGTTTTTT
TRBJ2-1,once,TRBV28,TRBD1,CASSPPGTGDYEQFF,TGTGCCAGCAGTCCACCGGGGACAGGGGACTATGAGCAGTTCTTC
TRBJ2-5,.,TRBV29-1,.,CSVARETQYF,TGCAGCGTTGCCAGAGAGACCCAGTACTTC
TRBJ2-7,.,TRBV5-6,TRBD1,CASSLRQGRGYEQYF,TGTGCCAGCAGCTTACGACAGGGTAGGGGCTACGAGCAGTACTTC
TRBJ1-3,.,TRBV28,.,CASTLTRGNTIYF,TGTGCCAGCACCCTGACTAGAGGAAACACCATATATTTT
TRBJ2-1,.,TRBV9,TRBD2,CASQGVAGEVWSNNEQFF,TGTGCCAGCCAAGGTGTAGCGGGAGAGGTCTGGTCAAACAATGAGCAGTTCTTC
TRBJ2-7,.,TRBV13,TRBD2,CASSSSGPEQYF,TGTGCCAGCAGCTCTAGCGGGCCCGAGCAGTACTTC
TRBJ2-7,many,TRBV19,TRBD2,CASSLAGAFAEQYF,TGTGCCAGTAGCTTAGCGGGAGCATTTGCCGAGCAGTACTTC
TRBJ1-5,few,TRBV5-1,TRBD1,CASSYGTGMEPQHF,TGCGCCAGCAGCTACGGGACAGGGATGGAGCCCCAGCATTTT
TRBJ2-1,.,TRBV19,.,CASSIRGSNEQFF,TGTGCCAGTAGTATAAGAGGGAGTAATGAGCAGTTCTTC
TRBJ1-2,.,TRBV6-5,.,CASSYSGAHDGYTF,TGTGCCAGCAGTTACTCAGGGGCGCATGATGGCTACACCTTC
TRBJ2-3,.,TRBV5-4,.,CASRGEYGTDTQYF,TGTGCCAGCAGGGGAGAGTACGGCACAGATACGCAGTATTTT
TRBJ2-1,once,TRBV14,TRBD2,CASSQDKRGGKQFF,TGTGCCAGCAGCCAAGACAAACGGGGGGGGAAGCAGTTCTTC
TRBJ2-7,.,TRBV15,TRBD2,CATSSTLAGGLLGEQYF,TGTGCCACCAGCAGTACACTAGCGGGGGGCCTTTTAGGCGAGCAGTACTTC
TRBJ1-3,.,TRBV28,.,CASSFSGQAISGNTIYF,TGTGCCAGCAGTTTTTCTGGTCAGGCGATCTCTGGAAACACCATATATTTT
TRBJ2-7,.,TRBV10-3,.,CAMRGAGSYEQYF,TGTGCCATGAGAGGGGCGGGGTCCTACGAGCAGTACTTC
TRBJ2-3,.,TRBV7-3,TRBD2,CASSSQLAGGDTQYF,TGTGCCAGCAGCTCCCAACTAGCGGGAGGAGATACGCAGTATTTT
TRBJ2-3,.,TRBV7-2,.,CASSLLGRDIDTQYF,TGTGCCAGCAGCTTATTAGGGCGGGATATAGATACGCAGTATTTT
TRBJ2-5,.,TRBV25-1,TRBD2,CASSELSGRATGETQYF,TGTGCCAGCAGTGAACTCAGCGGGAGGGCCACGGGAGAGACCCAGTACTTC
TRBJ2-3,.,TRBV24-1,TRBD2,CATAPLLAGRGGTDTQYF,TGTGCCACCGCTCCTCTTCTAGCCGGGAGGGGTGGTACAGATACGCAGTATTTT
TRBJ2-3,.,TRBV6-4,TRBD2,CASSDPGTTSTQYF,TGTGCCAGCAGTGACCCCGGGACTACCTCCACGCAGTATTTT
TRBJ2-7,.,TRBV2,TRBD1,CASSSDRERSYEQYF,TGTGCCAGCAGTTCGGACAGGGAAAGGTCCTACGAGCAGTACTTC
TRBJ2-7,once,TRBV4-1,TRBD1,CASSDRVRFFEQYF,TGCGCCAGCAGTGACAGGGTCCGCTTCTTCGAGCAGTACTTC
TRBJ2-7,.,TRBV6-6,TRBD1,CASKRTGPYEQYF,TGTGCCAGCAAGCGGACAGGGCCCTACGAGCAGTACTTC
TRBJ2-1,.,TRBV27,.,CASSLSAPLDEQFF,TGTGCCAGCAGTTTATCGGCCCCCTTGGATGAGCAGTTCTTC
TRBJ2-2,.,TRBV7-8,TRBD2,CASSFSGLTGELFF,TGTGCCAGCAGCTTTAGCGGGCTCACCGGGGAGCTGTTTTTT
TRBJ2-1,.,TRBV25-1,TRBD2,CASSDTGTSGNEQFF,TGTGCCAGCAGTGACACCGGGACTAGCGGGAATGAGCAGTTCTTC
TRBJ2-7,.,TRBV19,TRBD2,CASPLTSGVAYEQYF,TGTGCCAGTCCTTTGACTAGCGGGGTCGCCTACGAGCAGTACTTC
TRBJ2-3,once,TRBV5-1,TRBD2,CASSFSISGGASDTQYF,TGCGCCAGCAGCTTCTCTATTAGCGGGGGGGCCTCAGATACGCAGTATTTT
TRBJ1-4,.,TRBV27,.,CATPSEQMGEKLFF,TGTGCCACCCCCTCGGAACAGATGGGTGAAAAACTGTTTTTT